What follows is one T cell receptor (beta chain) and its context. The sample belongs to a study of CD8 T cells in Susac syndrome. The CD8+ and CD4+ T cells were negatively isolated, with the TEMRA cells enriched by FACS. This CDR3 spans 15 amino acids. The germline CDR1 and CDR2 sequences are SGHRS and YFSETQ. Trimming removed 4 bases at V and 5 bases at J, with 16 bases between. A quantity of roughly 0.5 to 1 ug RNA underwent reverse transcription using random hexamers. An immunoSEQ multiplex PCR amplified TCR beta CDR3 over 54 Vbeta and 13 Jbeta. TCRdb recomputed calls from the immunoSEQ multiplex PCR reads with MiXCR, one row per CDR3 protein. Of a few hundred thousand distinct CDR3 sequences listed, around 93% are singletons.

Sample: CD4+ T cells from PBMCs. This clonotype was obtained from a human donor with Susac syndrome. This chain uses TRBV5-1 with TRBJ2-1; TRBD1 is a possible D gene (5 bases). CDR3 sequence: CASSPDPQDDNEQFF. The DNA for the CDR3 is TGCGCCAGCAGCCCCGATCCACAGGACGACAATGAGCAGTTCTTC.